These T cell receptor beta chains were read from a single sample in a study of identical twins. TCRdb used MiXCR to reprocess the 5' RACE reads, holding one entry per CDR3 protein. The table shows around 500,000 distinct CDR3 sequences, with 12% to 15% occurring only once. These data were also reused for a study on yellow fever vaccine responses in identical twins.

The material sequenced was CD4+ T cells sorted from blood. The receptors were sampled from a woman younger than 35 in good health. CDR3s include the opening cysteine and the closing phenylalanine or tryptophan. D genes are given only for firm matches. Clone size is stated in some rows and not others, as once, few, many or a class when expanded.

abundance	len	d_gene	j_gene	v_gene	CDR3aa	CDR3nt
few	12	NA	TRBJ2-3	TRBV7-9	CATTGSTDTQYF	TGTGCCACCACCGGAAGCACAGATACGCAGTATTTT
many	17	NA	TRBJ2-1	TRBV4-2	CASSPRDAGASYNEQFF	TGTGCCAGCAGCCCCCGTGACGCGGGGGCATCCTACAATGAGCAGTTCTTC
NA	15	NA	TRBJ2-1	TRBV28	CASSLAGAAWGEQFF	TGTGCCAGCAGTTTAGCAGGCGCGGCCTGGGGAGAGCAGTTCTTC
NA	15	NA	TRBJ2-1	TRBV7-2	CASSLSQGSYNEQFF	TGTGCCAGCAGCTTAAGCCAGGGCTCCTACAATGAGCAGTTCTTC
many	14	NA	TRBJ2-7	TRBV12-3/TRBV12-4	CASSFQGTSYEQYF	TGTGCCAGCAGTTTCCAGGGGACCTCCTACGAGCAGTACTTC
NA	13	NA	TRBJ2-7	TRBV4-3	CASSLKTGIEQYF	TGCGCCAGCAGCCTGAAAACAGGGATCGAGCAGTACTTC
NA	12	NA	TRBJ1-2	TRBV28	CASSLWEDGYTF	TGTGCCAGCAGTTTATGGGAAGATGGCTACACCTTC
few	16	NA	TRBJ2-1	TRBV9	CASSPGPRGSYNEQFF	TGTGCCAGCAGCCCTGGACCTCGGGGCTCCTACAATGAGCAGTTCTTC
few	13	NA	TRBJ1-6	TRBV3-1	CASSPRQASPLHF	TGTGCCAGCAGCCCACGACAGGCCTCACCCCTCCACTTT
few	14	NA	TRBJ1-5	TRBV10-3	CAIRKINSNQPQHF	TGTGCCATCAGGAAGATTAATAGCAATCAGCCCCAGCATTTT
few	15	TRBD1	TRBJ2-7	TRBV4-3	CASSQEIQGLGEQYF	TGCGCCAGCAGCCAAGAGATACAGGGGTTAGGGGAGCAGTACTTC
NA	17	TRBD2	TRBJ2-3	TRBV20-1	CSANEPGLAGGTDTQYF	TGCAGTGCTAACGAACCGGGACTAGCGGGAGGCACAGATACGCAGTATTTT
NA	15	NA	TRBJ1-1	TRBV6-5	CASSYLKTGNTEAFF	TGTGCCAGCAGTTACCTTAAGACAGGGAACACTGAAGCTTTCTTT
NA	16	TRBD2	TRBJ2-3	TRBV7-8	CASNPQVRGSADTQYF	TGTGCCAGCAACCCCCAGGTGCGGGGGTCGGCAGATACGCAGTATTTT
NA	15	NA	TRBJ2-6	TRBV20-1	CSAWAPGSGANVLTF	TGCAGTGCTTGGGCTCCAGGGAGTGGGGCCAACGTCCTGACTTTC
NA	11	NA	TRBJ2-7	TRBV29-1	CSTRDGYEQYF	TGCAGCACCCGGGACGGCTACGAGCAGTACTTC
once	15	TRBD1	TRBJ2-7	TRBV30	CACQAQTGGAGEQYF	TGTGCCTGCCAAGCCCAGACAGGGGGCGCGGGTGAGCAGTACTTC
NA	13	NA	TRBJ2-7	TRBV5-1	CASSYLGSYEQYF	TGCGCCAGCAGTTACCTGGGGAGCTACGAGCAGTACTTC
NA	15	TRBD2	TRBJ2-7	TRBV19	CASSGRLAGSYEQYF	TGTGCCAGTAGCGGCCGACTAGCGGGTTCCTACGAGCAGTACTTC
NA	13	NA	TRBJ2-5	TRBV5-1	CASSFSPTETQYF	TGCGCCAGCAGCTTTTCGCCTACGGAGACCCAGTACTTC
NA	16	TRBD2	TRBJ2-7	TRBV15	CATSREKLAGAYEQYF	TGTGCCACCAGCAGAGAGAAGCTAGCGGGGGCCTACGAGCAGTACTTC
NA	14	TRBD2	TRBJ2-5	TRBV28	CASRLAGRADTQYF	TGTGCCAGCAGATTAGCGGGAAGGGCAGATACCCAGTACTTC
NA	15	TRBD1	TRBJ2-2	TRBV7-3	CASSLSRGLTGELFF	TGTGCCAGCAGCTTATCAAGGGGGCTCACCGGGGAGCTGTTTTTT
NA	17	TRBD1	TRBJ2-1	TRBV18	CASSPPLGETGDNEQFF	TGTGCCAGCTCACCACCGTTGGGAGAGACAGGGGACAATGAGCAGTTCTTC
few	16	NA	TRBJ2-4	TRBV15	CATSRDLGAKKNIQYF	TGTGCCACCAGCAGAGATCTCGGGGCCAAAAAAAACATTCAGTACTTC
many	15	NA	TRBJ2-1	TRBV20-1	CSARFTQGTYNEQFF	TGCAGTGCTAGATTTACGCAGGGCACCTACAATGAGCAGTTCTTC
NA	15	TRBD1	TRBJ2-7	TRBV4-1	CASSQGPGQAYEQYF	TGCGCCAGCAGCCAGGGCCCGGGACAGGCTTACGAGCAGTACTTC